The sequence of this T cell receptor (beta chain) was determined in a study of T-cell reconstitution after alpha-beta-depleted transplantation in children. Study-wide points: Most T-cell counts and diversity one year after the transplant came from T cells that were newly produced. About two months after transplant, alpha-beta T cells reportedly came from several hundred expanded graft clones.

Preparation of the TCRbeta library used unique molecular identifiers. TCRdb re-derived calls from the PCR reads in MiXCR, one entry per CDR3 protein. This sample has around 450,000 distinct CDR3 sequences, with roughly 15% found just once. This clonotype appeared a few times. Its cognate antigen is unknown. The V gene lost 5 bases and the J gene lost 0 bases, with 22 bases spanning the gap. The germline V gene encodes CDR1 MDHEN and CDR2 SYDVKM. The CDR3 sequence is 18 residues long. This receptor was taken from a boy under two years old who had a stem cell transplant for Wiskott-Aldrich syndrome, so the T cells may come from the graft donor. The chain combines TRBV28 with TRBJ1-1, with a tentative D call TRBD1 (5 bases). The input for sequencing was PBMCs, mostly from graft donor cells, taken 360 days after TCRalphabeta/CD19-depleted stem cell transplant. The DNA for the CDR3 is TGTGCCAGCAGTCCAATTAATTACAGGATCCTCATGAACACTGAAGCTTTCTTT. The encoded protein is CASSPINYRILMNTEAFF. Drawing the rest from reference TRBV28 and TRBJ1-1, the complete variable domain is DVKVTQSSRYLVKRTGEKVFLECVQDMDHENMFWYRQDPGLGLRLIYFSYDVKMKEKGDIPEGYSVSREKKERFSLILESASTNQTSMYLCASSPINYRILMNTEAFFGQGTRLTVV.